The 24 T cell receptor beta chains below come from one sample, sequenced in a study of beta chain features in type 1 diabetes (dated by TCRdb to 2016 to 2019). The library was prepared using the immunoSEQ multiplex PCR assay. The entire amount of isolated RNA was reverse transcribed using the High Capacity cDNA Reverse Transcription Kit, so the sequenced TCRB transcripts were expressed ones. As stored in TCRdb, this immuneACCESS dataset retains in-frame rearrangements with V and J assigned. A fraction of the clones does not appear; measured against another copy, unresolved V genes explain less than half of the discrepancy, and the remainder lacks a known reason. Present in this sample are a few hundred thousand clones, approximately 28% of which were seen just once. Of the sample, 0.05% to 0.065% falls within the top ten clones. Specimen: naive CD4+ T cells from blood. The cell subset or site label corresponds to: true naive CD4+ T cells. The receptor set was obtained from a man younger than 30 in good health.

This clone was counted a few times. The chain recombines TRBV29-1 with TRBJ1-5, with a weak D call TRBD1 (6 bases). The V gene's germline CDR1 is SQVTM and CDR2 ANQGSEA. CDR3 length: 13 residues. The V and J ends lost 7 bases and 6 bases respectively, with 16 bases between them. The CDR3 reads CSAREGDGQPQHF. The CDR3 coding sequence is TGCAGCGCTAGGGAGGGGGACGGTCAGCCCCAGCATTTT.

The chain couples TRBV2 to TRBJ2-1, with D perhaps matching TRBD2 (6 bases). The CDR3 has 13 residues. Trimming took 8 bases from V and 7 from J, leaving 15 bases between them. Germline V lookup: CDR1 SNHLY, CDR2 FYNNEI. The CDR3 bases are TGTGCCAGCGGGGGGATAGCGGCTAATGAGCAGTTCTTC. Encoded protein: CASGGIAANEQFF.

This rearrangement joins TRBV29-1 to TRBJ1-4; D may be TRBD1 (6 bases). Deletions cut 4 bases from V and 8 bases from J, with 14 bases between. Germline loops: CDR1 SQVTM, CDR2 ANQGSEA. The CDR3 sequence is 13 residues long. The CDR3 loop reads CSVAPDRFEKLFF. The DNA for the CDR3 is TGCAGCGTTGCGCCGGACAGATTCGAAAAACTGTTTTTT. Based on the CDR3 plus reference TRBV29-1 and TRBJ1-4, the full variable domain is SAVISQKPSRDICQRGTSLTIQCQVDSQVTMMFWYRQQPGQSLTLIATANQGSEATYESGFVIDKFPISRPNLTFSTLTVSNMSPEDSSIYLCSVAPDRFEKLFFGSGTQLSVL.

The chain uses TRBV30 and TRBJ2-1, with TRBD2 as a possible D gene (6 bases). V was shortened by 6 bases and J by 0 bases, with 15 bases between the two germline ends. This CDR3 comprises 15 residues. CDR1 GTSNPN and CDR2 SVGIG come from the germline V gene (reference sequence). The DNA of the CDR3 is TGTGCCTGTACTCCCGGGCGGGACTCCTACAATGAGCAGTTCTTC. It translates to CACTPGRDSYNEQFF.

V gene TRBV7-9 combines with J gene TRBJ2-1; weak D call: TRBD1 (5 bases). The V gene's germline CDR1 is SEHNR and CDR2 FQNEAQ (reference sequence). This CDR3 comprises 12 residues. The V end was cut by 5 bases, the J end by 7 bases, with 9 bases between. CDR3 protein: CASSLGLNEQFF. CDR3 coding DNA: TGTGCCAGCAGCCTGGGGCTGAATGAGCAGTTCTTC.

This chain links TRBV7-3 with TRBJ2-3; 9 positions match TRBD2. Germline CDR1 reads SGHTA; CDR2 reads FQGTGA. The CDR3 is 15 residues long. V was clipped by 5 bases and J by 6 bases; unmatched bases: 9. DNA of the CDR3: TGTGCCAGCAGCCGGGGCCTAGCGGGGACGGATACGCAGTATTTT. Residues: CASSRGLAGTDTQYF.

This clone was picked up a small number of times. In DNA, the CDR3 is TGTGCCAGCAGCGACCGGGACAGGGAGCTGTTTTTT. Its translation is CASSDRDRELFF. This chain links TRBV7-2 with TRBJ2-2; possible D gene TRBD1, 6 bases. V dropped 5 bases and J dropped 9 bases, with 10 bases sitting between them. This CDR3 is built from 12 residues. The germline V gene has CDR1 SGHTA and CDR2 FQGNSA.

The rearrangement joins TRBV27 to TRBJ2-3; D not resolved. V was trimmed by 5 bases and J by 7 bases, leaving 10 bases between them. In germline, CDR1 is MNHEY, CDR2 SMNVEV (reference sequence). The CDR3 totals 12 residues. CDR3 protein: CASSPHTNTQYF. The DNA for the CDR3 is TGTGCCAGCAGTCCACATACAAATACGCAGTATTTT.

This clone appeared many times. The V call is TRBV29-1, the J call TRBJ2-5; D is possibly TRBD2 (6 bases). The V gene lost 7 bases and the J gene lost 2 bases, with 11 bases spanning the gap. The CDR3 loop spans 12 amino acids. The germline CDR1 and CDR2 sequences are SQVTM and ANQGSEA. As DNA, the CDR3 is TGCAGCGCCGGAGGGGTTCAAGAGACCCAGTACTTC. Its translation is CSAGGVQETQYF.

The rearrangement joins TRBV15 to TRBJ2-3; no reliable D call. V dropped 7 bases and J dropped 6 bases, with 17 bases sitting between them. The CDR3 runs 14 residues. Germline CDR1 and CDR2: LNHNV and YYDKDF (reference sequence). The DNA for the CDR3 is TGTGCCACCAACCGGCAGCTCTATGGGGATACGCAGTATTTT. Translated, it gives CATNRQLYGDTQYF.

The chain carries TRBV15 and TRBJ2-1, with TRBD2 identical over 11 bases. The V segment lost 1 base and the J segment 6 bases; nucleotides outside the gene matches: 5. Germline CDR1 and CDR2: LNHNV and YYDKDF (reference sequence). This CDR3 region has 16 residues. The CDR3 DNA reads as TGTGCCACCAGCAGAGGTAGCGGGAGGGCCACCAATGAGCAGTTCTTC. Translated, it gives CATSRGSGRATNEQFF.

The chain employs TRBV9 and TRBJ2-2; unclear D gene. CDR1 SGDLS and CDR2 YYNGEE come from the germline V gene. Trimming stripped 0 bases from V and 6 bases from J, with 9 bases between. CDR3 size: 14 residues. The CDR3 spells CASSVVPSAGELFF. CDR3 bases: TGTGCCAGCAGCGTAGTTCCCAGCGCCGGGGAGCTGTTTTTT.

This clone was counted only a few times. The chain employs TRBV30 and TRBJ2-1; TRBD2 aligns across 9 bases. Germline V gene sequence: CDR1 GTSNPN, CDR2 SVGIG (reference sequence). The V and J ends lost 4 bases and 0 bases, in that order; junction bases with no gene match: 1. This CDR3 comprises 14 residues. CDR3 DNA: TGTGCCTGGATTAGCGGGAGCTCCTACAATGAGCAGTTCTTC. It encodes CAWISGSSYNEQFF.

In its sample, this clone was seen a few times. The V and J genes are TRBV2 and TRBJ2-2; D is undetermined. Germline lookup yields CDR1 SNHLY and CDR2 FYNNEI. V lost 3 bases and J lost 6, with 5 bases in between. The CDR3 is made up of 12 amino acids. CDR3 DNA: TGTGCCAGCAGTGACCCGCCCGGGGAGCTGTTTTTT. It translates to CASSDPPGELFF. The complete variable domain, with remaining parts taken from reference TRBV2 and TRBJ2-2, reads EPEVTQTPSHQVTQMGQEVILRCVPISNHLYFYWYRQILGQKVEFLVSFYNNEISEKSEIFDDQFSVERPDGSNFTLKIRSTKLEDSAMYFCASSDPPGELFFGEGSRLTVL.

The CDR3 sequence is CSAVGDQMNTEAFF. The CDR3 nucleotides are TGCAGCGCTGTCGGGGACCAAATGAACACTGAAGCTTTCTTT. This chain uses TRBV29-1 with TRBJ1-1; D may be TRBD1 (5 bases). This CDR3 is built from 14 residues. Germline-derived CDR1 and CDR2 are SQVTM and ANQGSEA. V was cut by 7 bases and J by 0 bases, with 15 bases left in between.

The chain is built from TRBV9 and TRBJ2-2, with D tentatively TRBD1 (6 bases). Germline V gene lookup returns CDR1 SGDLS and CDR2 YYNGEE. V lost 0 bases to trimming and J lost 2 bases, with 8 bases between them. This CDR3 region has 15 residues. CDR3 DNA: TGTGCCAGCAGCGTAGTGGACAGAAACACCGGGGAGCTGTTTTTT. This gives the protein CASSVVDRNTGELFF.

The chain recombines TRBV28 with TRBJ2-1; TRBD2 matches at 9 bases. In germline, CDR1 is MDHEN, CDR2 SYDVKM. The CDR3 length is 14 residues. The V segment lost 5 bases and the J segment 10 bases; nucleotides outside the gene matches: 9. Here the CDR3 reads CASSLLAGPREQFF. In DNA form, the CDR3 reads TGTGCCAGCAGTCTACTAGCGGGCCCGCGGGAGCAGTTCTTC.

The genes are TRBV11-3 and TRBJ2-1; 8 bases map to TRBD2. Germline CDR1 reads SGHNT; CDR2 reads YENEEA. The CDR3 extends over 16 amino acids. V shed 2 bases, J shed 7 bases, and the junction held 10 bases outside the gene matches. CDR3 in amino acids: CASSLRGSGMRNEQFF. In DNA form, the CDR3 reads TGTGCCAGCAGCTTAAGGGGTAGCGGGATGCGAAATGAGCAGTTCTTC.

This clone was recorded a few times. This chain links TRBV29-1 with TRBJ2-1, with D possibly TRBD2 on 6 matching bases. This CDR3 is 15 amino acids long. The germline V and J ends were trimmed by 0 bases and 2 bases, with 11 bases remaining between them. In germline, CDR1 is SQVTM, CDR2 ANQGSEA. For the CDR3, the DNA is TGCAGCGTTGAAGACTCCGGGGGTGCCTACAATGAGCAGTTCTTC. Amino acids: CSVEDSGGAYNEQFF.

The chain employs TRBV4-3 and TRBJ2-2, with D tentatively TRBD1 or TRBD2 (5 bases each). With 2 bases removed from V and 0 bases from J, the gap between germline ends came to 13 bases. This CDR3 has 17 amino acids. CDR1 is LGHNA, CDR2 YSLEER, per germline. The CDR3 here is CASSQRRGRANTGELFF. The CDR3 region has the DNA TGCGCCAGCAGCCAAAGAAGGGGACGGGCGAACACCGGGGAGCTGTTTTTT.

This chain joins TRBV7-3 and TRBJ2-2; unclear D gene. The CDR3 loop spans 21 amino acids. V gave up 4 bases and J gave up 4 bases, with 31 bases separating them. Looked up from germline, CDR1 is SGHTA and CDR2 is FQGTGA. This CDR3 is CASSSSGGKPAADKSTGELFF. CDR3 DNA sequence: TGTGCCAGCAGCTCCTCGGGTGGAAAGCCGGCAGCCGATAAATCCACCGGGGAGCTGTTTTTT.

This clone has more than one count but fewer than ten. The CDR3 DNA reads TGCGCCAGCAGCTTGTATGTATACAATGAGCAGTTCTTC. It encodes CASSLYVYNEQFF. The chain carries TRBV5-1 and TRBJ2-1; D unresolved. V gave up 1 base and J gave up 4 bases, with 6 bases separating them. The CDR3 runs to 13 residues. The germline CDR1 and CDR2 sequences are SGHRS and YFSETQ.

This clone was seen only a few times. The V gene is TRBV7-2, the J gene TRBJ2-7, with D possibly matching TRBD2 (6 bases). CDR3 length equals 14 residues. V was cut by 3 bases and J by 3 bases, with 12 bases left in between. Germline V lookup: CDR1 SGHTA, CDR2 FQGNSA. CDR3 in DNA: TGTGCCAGCAGCTTTGTCCTAGCGAACTACGAGCAGTACTTC. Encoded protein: CASSFVLANYEQYF.

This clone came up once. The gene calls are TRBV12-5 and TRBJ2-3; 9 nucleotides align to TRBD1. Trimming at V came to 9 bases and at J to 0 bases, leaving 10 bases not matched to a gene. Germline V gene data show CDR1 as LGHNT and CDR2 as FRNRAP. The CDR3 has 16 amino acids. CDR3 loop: CASATGGITSTDTQYF. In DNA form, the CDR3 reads TGTGCTAGCGCGACAGGGGGTATTACAAGCACAGATACGCAGTATTTT.